The source of this T cell receptor beta chain is a study of CD8 T cells in Susac syndrome. RNA in amounts of about 0.45 to 1 ug was reverse transcribed with random hexamers. A single record per CDR3 protein comes from TCRdb applying MiXCR to the immunoSEQ multiplex PCR reads. The sample includes about 300,000 distinct CDR3 sequences, approximately 91% seen only once; the top ten take 0.18%. Peripheral blood CD8+ and CD4+ T cells were profiled by TCR beta sequencing. The multiple sclerosis controls comprised treatment-naive patients whose relapsing-remitting disease was stable or active. The CD8+ and CD4+ T cells were isolated magnetically using a negative isolation approach, whereas the TEMRA cells were enriched by FACS. The CDR3 contains 12 residues. CDR1 is MNHNY and CDR2 is SVGAGI in the germline V gene (reference sequence). Trimming took 2 bases from V and 3 from J, leaving 2 bases between them.

What was sequenced was CD8+ T cells from PBMCs. The chain combines TRBV6-6 with TRBJ2-1; no clear D. The clonotype comes from a human donor with multiple sclerosis. The CDR3 nucleotides read TGTGCCAGCAGTTACGTCTACAATGAGCAGTTCTTC. Amino acid sequence: CASSYVYNEQFF.